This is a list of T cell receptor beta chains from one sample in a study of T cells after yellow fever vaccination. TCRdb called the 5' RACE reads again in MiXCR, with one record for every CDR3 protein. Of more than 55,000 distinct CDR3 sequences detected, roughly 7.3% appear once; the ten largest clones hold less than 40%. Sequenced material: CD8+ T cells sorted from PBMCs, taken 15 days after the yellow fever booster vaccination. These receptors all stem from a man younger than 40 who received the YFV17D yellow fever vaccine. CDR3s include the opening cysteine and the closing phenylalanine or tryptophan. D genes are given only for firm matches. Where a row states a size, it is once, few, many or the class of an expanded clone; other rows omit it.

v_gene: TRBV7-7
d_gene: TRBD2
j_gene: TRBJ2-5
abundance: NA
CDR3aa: CASSQGLAGGPLVTQYF
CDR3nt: TGTGCCAGCAGCCAGGGACTAGCGGGAGGGCCGTTGGTGACCCAGTACTTC

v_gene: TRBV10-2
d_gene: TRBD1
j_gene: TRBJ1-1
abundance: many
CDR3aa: CASTGQGFEAFF
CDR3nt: TGCGCCAGTACGGGACAGGGGTTTGAAGCTTTCTTT

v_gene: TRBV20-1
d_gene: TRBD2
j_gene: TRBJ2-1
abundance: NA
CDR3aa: CSARLAGVEQFF
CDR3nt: TGCAGTGCTAGACTAGCGGGAGTTGAGCAGTTCTTC

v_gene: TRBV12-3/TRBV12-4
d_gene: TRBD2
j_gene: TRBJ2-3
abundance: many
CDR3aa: CASSLSGLVDADTQYF
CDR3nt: TGTGCCAGCAGTTTGTCGGGACTAGTCGATGCAGATACGCAGTATTTT

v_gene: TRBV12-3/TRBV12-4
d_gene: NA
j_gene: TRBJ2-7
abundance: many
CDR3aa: CASSKPADEQYF
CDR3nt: TGTGCCAGCAGTAAGCCCGCCGACGAGCAGTACTTC

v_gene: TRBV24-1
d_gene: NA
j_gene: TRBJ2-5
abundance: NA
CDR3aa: CATCDYTEGTQYF
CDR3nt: TGTGCCACCTGTGACTACACGGAGGGGACCCAGTACTTC

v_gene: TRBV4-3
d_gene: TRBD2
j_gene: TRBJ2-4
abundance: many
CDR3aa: CASSQELAGGDIQYF
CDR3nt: TGCGCCAGCAGCCAAGAATTAGCGGGAGGGGACATTCAGTACTTC

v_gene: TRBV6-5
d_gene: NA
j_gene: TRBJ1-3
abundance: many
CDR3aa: CASKRRGLGAGNTIYF
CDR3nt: TGTGCCAGCAAACGCAGGGGTCTCGGAGCTGGAAACACCATATATTTT

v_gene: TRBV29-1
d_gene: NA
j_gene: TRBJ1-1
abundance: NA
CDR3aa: CSVDLGPSEAFF
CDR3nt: TGCAGCGTTGACCTCGGACCATCGGAAGCTTTCTTT

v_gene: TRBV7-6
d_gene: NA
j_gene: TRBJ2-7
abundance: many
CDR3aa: CASSLAGTDEQYF
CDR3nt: TGTGCCAGCAGCTTAGCAGGGACCGACGAGCAGTACTTC

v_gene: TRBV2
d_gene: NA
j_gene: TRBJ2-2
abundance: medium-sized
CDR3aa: CASSPTYTGELFF
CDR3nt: TGTGCCAGCAGCCCTACTTACACCGGGGAGCTGTTTTTT

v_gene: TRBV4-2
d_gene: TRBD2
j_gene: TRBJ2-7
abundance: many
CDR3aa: CASSQEGLAGAYEQYF
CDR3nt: TGTGCCAGCAGCCAAGAAGGACTAGCGGGAGCCTACGAGCAGTACTTC

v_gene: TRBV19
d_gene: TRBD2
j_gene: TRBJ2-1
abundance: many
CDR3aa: CASSMIAGGTYNEQFF
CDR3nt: TGTGCCAGTAGTATGATCGCGGGGGGGACCTACAATGAGCAGTTCTTC

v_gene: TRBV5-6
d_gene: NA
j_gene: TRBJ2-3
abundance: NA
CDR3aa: CASSLEWADTQYF
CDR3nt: TGTGCCAGCAGCTTGGAGTGGGCAGATACGCAGTATTTT

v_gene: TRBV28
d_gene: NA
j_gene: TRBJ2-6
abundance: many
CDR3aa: CASSFLTRSGANVLTF
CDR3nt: TGTGCCAGCAGTTTCTTAACGCGCTCTGGGGCCAACGTCCTGACTTTC

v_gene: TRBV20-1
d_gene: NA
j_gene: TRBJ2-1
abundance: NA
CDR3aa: CSANPAPDYNKQFF
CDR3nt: TGCAGTGCCAACCCCGCCCCGGACTACAATAAGCAGTTCTTC

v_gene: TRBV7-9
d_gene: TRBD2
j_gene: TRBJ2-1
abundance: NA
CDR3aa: CASKGLAGVGEQFF
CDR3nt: TGTGCCAGTAAGGGACTAGCGGGAGTAGGTGAGCAGTTCTTC

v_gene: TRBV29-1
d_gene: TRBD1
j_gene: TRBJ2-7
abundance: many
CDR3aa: CSVEVLGQGNYEQYF
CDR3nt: TGCAGCGTTGAAGTGTTGGGACAGGGGAATTACGAGCAGTACTTC

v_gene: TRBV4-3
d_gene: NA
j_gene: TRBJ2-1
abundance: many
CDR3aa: CASSQGVGADRYNEQFF
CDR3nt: TGCGCCAGCAGCCAAGGGGTAGGGGCGGACCGGTACAATGAGCAGTTCTTC

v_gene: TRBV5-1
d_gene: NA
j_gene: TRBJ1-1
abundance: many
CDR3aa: CASSLGGNTEAFF
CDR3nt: TGCGCCAGCAGCTTGGGAGGGAACACTGAAGCTTTCTTT

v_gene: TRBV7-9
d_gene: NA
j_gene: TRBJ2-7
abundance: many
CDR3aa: CASSLIGGYEQYF
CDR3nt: TGTGCCAGCAGCTTAATTGGGGGCTACGAGCAGTACTTC

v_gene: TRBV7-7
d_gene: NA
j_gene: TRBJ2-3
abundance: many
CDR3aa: CASSLGSEADTQYF
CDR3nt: TGTGCTAGCTCGCTCGGGTCCGAGGCAGATACGCAGTATTTT

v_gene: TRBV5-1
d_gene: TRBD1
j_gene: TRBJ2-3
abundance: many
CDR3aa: CASSTGTGVTADTQYF
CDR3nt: TGCGCCAGCAGCACCGGGACAGGGGTTACTGCAGATACGCAGTATTTT

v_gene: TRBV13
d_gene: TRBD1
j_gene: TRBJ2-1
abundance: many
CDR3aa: CASSAGGGNEQFF
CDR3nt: TGTGCCAGCAGCGCAGGGGGCGGCAATGAGCAGTTCTTC

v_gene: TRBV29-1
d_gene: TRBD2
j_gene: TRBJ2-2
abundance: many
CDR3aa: CSVEGLAEGNGELFF
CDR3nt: TGCAGCGTTGAAGGGCTAGCGGAGGGGAACGGGGAGCTGTTTTTT

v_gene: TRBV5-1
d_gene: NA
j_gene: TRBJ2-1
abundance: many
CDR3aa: CASSLAGGHSYNEQFF
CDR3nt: TGCGCCAGCAGCTTGGCCGGCGGCCACTCCTACAATGAGCAGTTCTTC

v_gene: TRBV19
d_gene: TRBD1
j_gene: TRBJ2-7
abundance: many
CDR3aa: CASSYQTGVNEQYF
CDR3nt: TGTGCCAGTAGTTACCAGACAGGGGTCAACGAGCAGTACTTC

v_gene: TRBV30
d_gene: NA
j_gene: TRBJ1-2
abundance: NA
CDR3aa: CARETYGYTF
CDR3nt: TGTGCCCGGGAGACCTATGGCTACACCTTC

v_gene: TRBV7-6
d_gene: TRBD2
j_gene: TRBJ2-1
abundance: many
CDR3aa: CASSYSGRAYNEQFF
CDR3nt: TGTGCCAGCAGCTATAGCGGGAGGGCCTACAATGAGCAGTTCTTC

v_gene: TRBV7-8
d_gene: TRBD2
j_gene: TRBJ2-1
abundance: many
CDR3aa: CASRSGLAGGEQFF
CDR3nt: TGTGCCAGCAGGTCGGGACTAGCGGGAGGTGAGCAGTTCTTC

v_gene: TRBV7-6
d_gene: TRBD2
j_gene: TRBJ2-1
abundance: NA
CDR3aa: CASSPPSGEGEQFF
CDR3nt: TGTGCCAGCAGCCCCCCCTCCGGGGAGGGTGAGCAGTTCTTC

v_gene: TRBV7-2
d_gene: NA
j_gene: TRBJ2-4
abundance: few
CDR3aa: CASSPSAIQYF
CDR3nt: TGTGCCAGCAGCCCCTCGGCGATTCAGTACTTC

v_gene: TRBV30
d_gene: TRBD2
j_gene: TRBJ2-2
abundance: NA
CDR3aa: CAWTNDASGITGELFF
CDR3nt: TGTGCCTGGACCAACGACGCAAGCGGGATAACCGGGGAGCTGTTTTTT

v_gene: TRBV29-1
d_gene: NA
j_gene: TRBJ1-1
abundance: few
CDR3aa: CSGTVSGTEAFF
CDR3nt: TGCAGCGGGACGGTATCGGGGACTGAAGCTTTCTTT